This TCR beta chain was identified during a study of CD8 T cells in ankylosing spondylitis. This clonotype was seen at least ten times. Each CDR3 protein gets one entry after TCRdb re-called the 5' RACE reads with MiXCR. The table has about 150,000 distinct CDR3 sequences, roughly 6.6% seen once; the top ten hold around 12%. Germline V gene sequence: CDR1 LGHNA, CDR2 YSLEER. Trimming cost V 0 bases and J 4 bases, with 10 bases left between them. The CDR3 consists of 15 residues. The receptor was derived from a female donor with ankylosing spondylitis or in good health (not recorded which). Sequenced input: blood, either unsorted or a sorted T cell fraction (not recorded which). This chain connects TRBV4-3 to TRBJ2-1; D ambiguous. CDR3 DNA: TGCGCCAGCAGCCAAGATGCCACAGTTTACAATGAGCAGTTCTTC. Its translation is CASSQDATVYNEQFF.